These 29 T cell receptor beta chains were all obtained from the same sample, sequenced in a study of cytomegalovirus exposure and HLA in healthy donors. In the PCR, 60 Vbeta and 13 Jbeta primers were used. Clones were sequenced by immunoSEQ multiplex PCR, and TCRdb holds only the in-frame ones, with some missing. The sample gives some 220,000 clones, around 80% of which show up once; about 0.5% is in the top ten. Sequencing was done on a sample of PBMCs. The receptors derive from a boy aged 10-17 years in good health and CMV-seronegative.

A note on this clone: Other DNA sequences from this sample encode an identical CDR3 as well. The chain couples TRBV5-6 to TRBJ1-2; no clear D. Per germline, CDR1 SGHDT and CDR2 YYEEEE. CDR3 length: 11 residues. V was trimmed by 6 bases and J by 5 bases, leaving 8 bases between them. The CDR3 reads CASKEGYGYTF. DNA of the CDR3: TGTGCCAGCAAGGAGGGTTATGGCTACACCTTC.

This clone is deemed medium-sized. The same CDR3 arises from other DNA sequences in this sample as well. The J gene is TRBJ1-2, the V gene TRBV29-1; 7 nucleotides match TRBD1. CDR3 length: 13 residues. The germline CDR1 and CDR2 sequences are SQVTM and ANQGSEA. V trimming: 6 bases; J trimming: 2 bases; junction bases outside the gene matches: 6. Here the CDR3 reads CSVRTGGNYGYTF. The CDR3, as DNA: TGCAGCGTACGGACAGGAGGAAACTATGGCTACACCTTC.

The gene calls are TRBV27 and TRBJ2-5; D possibly corresponds to TRBD1 (5 bases). V gave up 5 bases and J gave up 4 bases, with 23 bases separating them. The CDR3 loop spans 17 amino acids. The germline V gene has CDR1 MNHEY and CDR2 SMNVEV (reference sequence). In DNA, the CDR3 is TGTGCCAGCAGTCCCTTAGACCGGAGTCAGGGTACAGAGACCCAGTACTTC. Its translation: CASSPLDRSQGTETQYF.

The chain is built from TRBV19 and TRBJ2-7; weak D call: TRBD2 (6 bases). The CDR3 covers 15 residues. Looked up from germline, CDR1 is LNHDA and CDR2 is SQIVND (reference sequence). The V end was cut by 5 bases, the J end by 7 bases, with 21 bases between. CDR3 sequence (DNA): TGTGCCAGTAGTCCGTGGCGGGACCGGACGGGAGAGCAGTACTTC. Amino acids: CASSPWRDRTGEQYF. Filled out from reference TRBV19 and TRBJ2-7, the complete variable domain reads DGGITQSPKYLFRKEGQNVTLSCEQNLNHDAMYWYRQDPGQGLRLIYYSQIVNDFQKGDIAEGYSVSREKKESFPLTVTSAQKNPTAFYLCASSPWRDRTGEQYFGPGTRLTVT.

The chain employs TRBV30 and TRBJ2-5; a possible D gene is TRBD2 (5 bases). The V and J ends lost 1 base and 5 bases respectively, with 8 bases between them. Germline V CDR1 and CDR2: GTSNPN, SVGIG (reference sequence). The CDR3 runs to 12 residues. The CDR3 bases are TGTGCCTGGAGTGCGACGGGGGAGACCCAGTACTTC. As protein: CAWSATGETQYF.

The V gene is TRBV18, the J gene TRBJ2-5; 8 bases are a match to TRBD1. The DNA end lines up better with TRBJ2-7; the J call may be wrong. Germline CDR1 reads KGHSH; CDR2 reads LQKENI. The CDR3 loop spans 14 amino acids. This CDR3 reads CASSRGQGGYEQYF. DNA of the CDR3: TGTGCCAGCTCACGAGGACAGGGTGGCTACGAGCAGTACTTC.

The chain carries TRBV10-2 and TRBJ1-5; D possibly corresponds to TRBD1 (5 bases). Trimming cost V 4 bases and J 9 bases, with 16 bases left between them. This CDR3 has 14 residues. Germline values: CDR1 WSHSY, CDR2 SAAADI. This CDR3 reads CASSAGLLSGPQHF. The CDR3 DNA reads TGCGCCAGCAGTGCGGGACTTCTATCAGGGCCCCAGCATTTT.

V and J are TRBV7-2 and TRBJ1-1; 9 bases fit TRBD1. This CDR3 spans 14 amino acids. J gave up 2 bases and V 6 bases, and 4 bases lay outside the gene matches. Germline CDR1 and CDR2: SGHTA and FQGNSA. CDR3 in amino acids: CASRRQGGNTEAFF. CDR3 coding DNA: TGTGCCAGCAGACGACAGGGGGGCAACACTGAAGCTTTCTTT. Using reference TRBV7-2 and TRBJ1-1 for the parts outside the CDR3, the full variable domain is GAGVSQSPSNKVTEKGKDVELRCDPISGHTALYWYRQSLGQGLEFLIYFQGNSAPDKSGLPSDRFSAERTGGSVSTLTIQRTQQEDSAVYLCASRRQGGNTEAFFGQGTRLTVV.

This rearrangement joins TRBV25-1 to TRBJ1-2; D might be TRBD1 (6 bases). V was clipped by 9 bases and J by 1 base, with 12 bases between them. This CDR3 comprises 13 residues. From germline, CDR1 is MGHDK and CDR2 SYGVNS. CDR3 nucleotide sequence: TGTGCCAGAGCACAGGGATATAACTATGGCTACACCTTC. Amino acids: CARAQGYNYGYTF.

This sequence joins TRBV27 and TRBJ2-7; possible D gene TRBD1, 5 bases. Trimming took off 6 bases at V and 5 bases at J, with 20 bases between the two ends. Germline V gives CDR1 MNHEY, CDR2 SMNVEV (reference sequence). CDR3 length: 15 residues. CDR3 in DNA: TGTGCCAGCAGCTCACGCAGCAGGGCCGGCGACGAGCAGTACTTC. Translated, it gives CASSSRSRAGDEQYF.

This chain connects TRBV6-7 to TRBJ2-2; D is possibly TRBD2 (7 bases). TRBV6-7 qualifies as an ORF whose function is uncertain. The V and J ends lost 8 bases and 6 bases respectively, with 16 bases between them. The CDR3 has 14 residues. Here the CDR3 DNA reads TGTGCCAGCTTAGGGACAACTAGCGCCGGGGAGCTGTTTTTT. This encodes CASLGTTSAGELFF.

The chain employs TRBV7-6 and TRBJ1-1, with D possibly TRBD1 on 5 matching bases. There are 15 residues in the CDR3. Germline values: CDR1 SGHVS, CDR2 FNYEAQ. V lost 1 base and J 3 bases, leaving 12 bases between the germline ends. The CDR3 DNA is TGTGCCAGCAGCTTAGGGCAGGGAGGGGACACTGAAGCTTTCTTT. This encodes CASSLGQGGDTEAFF.

The genes are TRBV4-2 and TRBJ1-6; 8 bases map to TRBD1. J lost 11 bases, V lost 1 base, and 4 bases had no gene match. Germline-derived CDR1 and CDR2 are LGHNA and YNFKEQ. The CDR3 has 14 residues. CDR3 protein: CASSQVGQGPPLHF. The CDR3 DNA sequence: TGTGCCAGCAGCCAAGTAGGACAGGGCCCACCCCTCCACTTT.

The J gene is TRBJ2-3, the V gene TRBV5-1, with TRBD1 identical over 7 bases. CDR1 is SGHRS, CDR2 YFSETQ, per germline. Unmatched junction bases numbered 6, after V lost 0 bases and J lost 2 bases. This CDR3 contains 16 residues. This chain's CDR3 is CASSLGGQSFTDTQYF. The DNA of the CDR3 is TGCGCCAGCAGCTTGGGGGGACAGAGCTTCACAGATACGCAGTATTTT.

The chain couples TRBV30 to TRBJ2-7, with D possibly matching TRBD1 (6 bases). CDR3 size: 15 residues. Trimming took 0 bases from V and 3 from J, leaving 15 bases between them. Germline-derived CDR1 and CDR2 are GTSNPN and SVGIG (reference sequence). The CDR3 bases are TGTGCCTGGAGTGTACTCGGCAGGGGCGACTACGAGCAGTACTTC. Translated, it gives CAWSVLGRGDYEQYF.

The rearrangement joins TRBV27 to TRBJ2-3, with a weak D call TRBD1 (6 bases). CDR1 and CDR2 from the germline V gene are MNHEY and SMNVEV (reference sequence). V shed 10 bases and J shed 1 base, with 15 bases lying between them. This CDR3 spans 14 amino acids. CDR3 bases: TGTGCCACCCGCTGGGGGCCCCGCACAGATACGCAGTATTTT. This codes for CATRWGPRTDTQYF.

V and J are TRBV4-1 and TRBJ2-5, with D possibly matching TRBD2 (5 bases). Looked up from germline, CDR1 is MGHRA and CDR2 is YSYEKL. The CDR3 totals 15 residues. The V end lost 3 bases, the J end lost 5 bases, and 16 bases lay between the germline ends. CDR3 in DNA: TGCGCCAGCAGCCACGACGGGATGGGAGAGGAGACCCAGTACTTC. It yields the protein CASSHDGMGEETQYF.

CDR3 sequence: CASSQGQGGYEQYF. The CDR3 bases are TGTGCCAGCAGTCAGGGACAGGGCGGCTACGAGCAGTACTTC. The genes are TRBV6-5 and TRBJ2-7, with 9 bases identical to TRBD1. The length of the CDR3 is 14 residues. With 5 bases clipped from V and 3 bases from J, the junction kept 5 bases outside the gene matches. In germline, CDR1 is MNHEY, CDR2 SVGAGI.

This chain links TRBV6-5 with TRBJ1-1; unclear D gene. CDR1 and CDR2 from the germline V gene are MNHEY and SVGAGI. V was trimmed by 10 bases and J by 1 base, leaving 13 bases between them. The CDR3 has 13 residues. CDR3 region: CATHGEKNTEAFF. In DNA, the CDR3 is TGTGCCACCCACGGGGAGAAGAACACTGAAGCTTTCTTT.

The chain is built from TRBV19 and TRBJ1-4; D perhaps matches TRBD1 (5 bases). Between the trimmed V and J ends, which lost 4 bases and 8 bases, there was a span of 11 bases. The CDR3 extends over 13 amino acids. Germline loops: CDR1 LNHDA, CDR2 SQIVND (reference sequence). The CDR3 is CASSRGGTEKLFF. The CDR3 nucleotides are TGTGCCAGTAGTAGGGGAGGGACCGAAAAACTGTTTTTT.

The rearrangement uses TRBV5-4 and TRBJ1-5, with D unclear. The CDR3 loop spans 13 amino acids. Per the germline V gene, CDR1 is SGHNT and CDR2 is YYREEE (reference sequence). Trimming shortened V by 4 bases and J by 10 bases, and 15 bases separated the two germline ends. CDR3 DNA sequence: TGTGCCAGCAGCACAAGGGAGAATGGACCCCAGCATTTT. Amino acid sequence: CASSTRENGPQHF.

The chain carries TRBV5-4 and TRBJ2-7; 12 bases are shared with TRBD2. V was clipped by 4 bases and J by 4 bases; unmatched bases: 6. Germline V gives CDR1 SGHNT, CDR2 YYREEE (reference sequence). The CDR3 contains 15 residues. The CDR3 reads CASSPGLAGIYEQYF. The CDR3 DNA reads as TGTGCCAGCAGCCCTGGACTAGCGGGAATTTACGAGCAGTACTTC.

The V gene is TRBV30, the J gene TRBJ2-4, with 10 bases that match TRBD1. After removal of 1 base from V and 5 bases from J, the junction contained 2 bases not matched to a gene. CDR1 GTSNPN and CDR2 SVGIG come from the germline V gene (reference sequence). The CDR3 length is 14 residues. This chain's CDR3 is CAWSAGQGENIQYF. The CDR3 DNA reads as TGTGCCTGGAGTGCCGGACAGGGGGAAAACATTCAGTACTTC.

The V call is TRBV6-5, the J call TRBJ2-1; 10 bases align to TRBD2. Trimming at V came to 2 bases and at J to 6 bases, leaving 4 bases not matched to a gene. Germline-derived CDR1 and CDR2 are MNHEY and SVGAGI. The CDR3 consists of 15 residues. CDR3 sequence reads: CASSYSGGARNEQFF. In DNA form, the CDR3 reads TGTGCCAGCAGTTACAGCGGGGGGGCGCGCAATGAGCAGTTCTTC.

This clone has just a few counts. The chain is built from TRBV11-3 and TRBJ2-4; D is perhaps TRBD2 (7 bases). This CDR3 has 14 amino acids. Trimming shortened V by 4 bases and J by 6 bases, and 13 bases separated the two germline ends. Germline V gene data show CDR1 as SGHNT and CDR2 as YENEEA. The CDR3 DNA sequence: TGTGCCAGCAGCTCCGCGGGGGCGGGAAACATTCAGTACTTC. Protein product: CASSSAGAGNIQYF.

The V gene is TRBV29-1, the J gene TRBJ2-3; 9 bases agree with TRBD1. Germline CDR1 is SQVTM and CDR2 is ANQGSEA. V trimming: 2 bases; J trimming: 4 bases; junction bases outside the gene matches: 10. This CDR3 contains 16 residues. The CDR3 DNA reads as TGCAGCGTTGAATTTGGACAGGGGAGGGCCCCAGATACGCAGTATTTT. Translation gives CSVEFGQGRAPDTQYF.

This chain links TRBV5-4 with TRBJ2-5; 8 bases are a match to TRBD1. The CDR3 spans 14 residues. With 1 base clipped from V and 2 bases from J, the junction kept 1 base outside the gene matches. Germline CDR1 reads SGHNT; CDR2 reads YYREEE (reference sequence). This CDR3 is CASSLQGAQETQYF. The DNA for the CDR3 is TGTGCCAGCAGCTTGCAGGGGGCGCAAGAGACCCAGTACTTC.

The chain has TRBV11-3 and TRBJ2-7; D possibly corresponds to TRBD1 (6 bases). The CDR3 contains 12 residues. Per the germline V gene, CDR1 is SGHNT and CDR2 is YENEEA. V was pared by 5 bases and J by 3 bases, with 8 bases between. CDR3 DNA: TGTGCCAGCAGCCAGGGGATCTACGAGCAGTACTTC. Translating gives CASSQGIYEQYF.

V usage is TRBV5-6 and J usage is TRBJ1-2; 10 bases match TRBD1. CDR3 length equals 16 residues. Germline trimming cut 3 bases from V and 1 base from J; bases unmatched to any gene: 6. Germline V gene data show CDR1 as SGHDT and CDR2 as YYEEEE. The CDR3, as DNA: TGTGCCAGCAGCTACCCGGGACAGGGGTTTAACTATGGCTACACCTTC. It encodes CASSYPGQGFNYGYTF. Variable domain in full (rest from reference TRBV5-6 and TRBJ1-2): DAGVTQSPTHLIKTRGQQVTLRCSPKSGHDTVSWYQQALGQGPQFIFQYYEEEERQRGNFPDRFSGHQFPNYSSELNVNALLLGDSALYLCASSYPGQGFNYGYTFGSGTRLTVV.